What follows are 7 T cell receptor beta chains derived from one specimen sequenced in a study of blood T cell repertoires in COVID-19. The table came from immunoSEQ multiplex PCR; TCRdb's copy has only in-frame clones and leaves some out. The sample lists fewer than 200,000 clones; over 70% were seen once. The sequencing input was peripheral blood. These receptors were taken from a woman of 80 years or more with active or convalescent COVID-19.

V and J are TRBV27 and TRBJ1-1; maybe TRBD1 (5 bases). Germline CDR1 MNHEY, CDR2 SMNVEV (reference sequence). CDR3 length equals 14 residues. Trimming left V 3 bases short and J 0 bases short, with 8 bases between. CDR3 DNA sequence: TGTGCCAGCAGTTTTAGGGGTATGAACACTGAAGCTTTCTTT. Protein sequence: CASSFRGMNTEAFF.

This clone has just one count. V is TRBV21-1 and J is TRBJ2-4; the DNA was not used to check the table's D call, TRBD1. TRBV21-1 is a pseudogene segment. The CDR3 totals 19 residues. CDR3 in DNA: TGTGCCAGCAGCAATGCCACCGGGACAGGGGGCCCGGCCAAAAACATTCAGTACTTC. Its translation: CASSNATGTGGPAKNIQYF.

The chain is built from TRBV6-5 and TRBJ1-2; 10 nucleotides match TRBD1. Germline CDR1 is MNHEY and CDR2 is SVGAGI. Unmatched junction bases numbered 5, after V lost 8 bases and J lost 2 bases. CDR3 length equals 14 residues. CDR3 DNA: TGTGCCAGCGACCCGGGACAGGGGAACTATGGCTACACCTTC. Translation: CASDPGQGNYGYTF.

The chain combines TRBV6-6 with TRBJ1-5; no reliable D call. The CDR3 covers 15 residues. V lost 0 bases and J lost 6, with 12 bases in between. CDR1 is MNHNY, CDR2 SVGAGI, per germline (reference sequence). CDR3 loop: CASSYSIKGSQPQHF. CDR3 nucleotides: TGTGCCAGCAGTTACTCGATCAAAGGGAGTCAGCCCCAGCATTTT.

The rearrangement uses TRBV2 and TRBJ1-1; D perhaps matches TRBD1 (5 bases). This CDR3 contains 13 residues. V was shortened by 4 bases and J by 3 bases, with 9 bases between the two germline ends. CDR1 and CDR2 from the germline V gene are SNHLY and FYNNEI. The CDR3 sequence is CASSVQGYTEAFF. The CDR3 DNA follows: TGTGCCAGCAGTGTGCAGGGATACACTGAAGCTTTCTTT.

The CDR3 loop reads CASSIGGSSPQHF. DNA for the CDR3: TGTGCCAGTAGTATAGGCGGATCCAGTCCCCAGCATTTT. The V call is TRBV19, the J call TRBJ1-5; D unresolved. Germline CDR1 reads LNHDA; CDR2 reads SQIVND (reference sequence). CDR3 length: 13 amino acids. V shed 1 base and J shed 10 bases, with 11 bases lying between them.

This CDR3 is CSVATGSTVYEQYF. In DNA, the CDR3 is TGCAGCGTCGCCACAGGGTCTACGGTCTACGAGCAGTACTTC. The V and J genes are TRBV29-1 and TRBJ2-7; D is perhaps TRBD1 (6 bases). Germline values: CDR1 SQVTM, CDR2 ANQGSEA. The CDR3 is 14 amino acids. Trimming took 6 bases from V and 3 from J, leaving 18 bases between them.